This T cell receptor beta chain stems from a study of blood T cell repertoires in COVID-19. The wider study: Acute and convalescent COVID-19 samples came from the United States, Italy and Spain. From T cells, B-cell-depleted T cells, or PBMCs came the material, which was cDNA or gDNA.

Germline CDR1 is LNHDA and CDR2 is SQIVND (reference sequence). The CDR3 loop spans 15 amino acids. V shed 7 bases, J shed 0 bases, and the junction held 2 bases outside the gene matches. As processed by the authors: Reference gene primer amplification gave estimated nucleated cell counts. The protocol was immunoSEQ multiplex PCR, while the TCRdb copy is restricted to in-frame clones and leaves out a portion. The DNA gave D and trimming, while V, J and clone size come from that table. In the table there are approximately 260,000 clones, 70% to 90% of which are singletons. Material for sequencing was peripheral blood. This TCR was recovered from a woman aged 65 to 85 with acute or convalescent COVID-19. This sequence joins TRBV19 and TRBJ2-3; 12 bases map to TRBD1. As DNA, the CDR3 is TGTGCCAGTAAGGGACAGGGGGCAAGCACAGATACGCAGTATTTT. The encoded protein is CASKGQGASTDTQYF.